These 8 T cell receptor beta chains were all obtained from the same sample, sequenced in a study of T-cell reconstitution after alpha-beta-depleted transplantation in children. TCRbeta library construction was performed incorporating unique molecular identifiers. MiXCR was run by TCRdb on the PCR reads, yielding one entry per CDR3 protein. Here the sample spans roughly 400,000 distinct CDR3 sequences, approximately 20% being singletons. Sequenced here: PBMCs from the stem cell graft donor, sampled from the stem cell graft. Receptors originate from a human donor who donated a stem cell graft to a child with acute myeloid leukemia.

This clonotype was seen at least ten times. This chain connects TRBV4-1 to TRBJ2-7; D unresolved. Between the trimmed V and J ends, which lost 3 bases and 2 bases, there was a span of 8 bases. The germline V gene has CDR1 MGHRA and CDR2 YSYEKL. The CDR3 has 13 amino acids. CDR3 DNA sequence: TGCGCCAGCAGCCACGCCTCGACCTACGAGCAGTACTTC. Protein sequence: CASSHASTYEQYF.

The chain couples TRBV4-3 to TRBJ2-6; TRBD1 matches 7 bases. The CDR3 is made up of 16 amino acids. The V and J ends lost 0 bases and 2 bases, in that order; junction bases with no gene match: 1. CDR1 and CDR2 from the germline V gene are LGHNA and YSLEER. The CDR3 is CASSQEGGAGANVLTF. The CDR3 DNA reads TGCGCCAGCAGCCAAGAAGGGGGCGCTGGGGCCAACGTCCTGACTTTC.

This clonotype has only a few counts. This chain uses TRBV12-3 or TRBV12-4 with TRBJ2-7; 8 bases are shared with TRBD2. The CDR3 totals 15 residues. Trimming cost V 3 bases and J 2 bases; bases outside gene matches: 6. The CDR3 coding sequence is TGTGCCAGCAGTTTTGGGTCGGGAGGGACCTACGAGCAGTACTTC. This encodes CASSFGSGGTYEQYF.

The chain combines TRBV6-5 with TRBJ1-2, with TRBD1 identical over 10 bases. The junction had 3 bases not matched to a gene; V was cut back by 4 bases and J by 4 bases. The germline gives CDR1 MNHEY, CDR2 SVGAGI. The CDR3 extends over 14 amino acids. The CDR3: CASSSRTGGYGYTF. The CDR3 DNA reads TGTGCCAGCAGTTCCCGGACAGGGGGCTATGGCTACACCTTC.

This rearrangement joins TRBV7-2 to TRBJ1-1; 8 positions agree with TRBD1. Germline values: CDR1 SGHTA, CDR2 FQGNSA. V gave up 3 bases and J gave up 5 bases; unmatched junction bases: 8. The CDR3 has 15 residues. CDR3 protein: CASSFGRTGRTEAFF. CDR3 bases: TGTGCCAGCAGCTTCGGTAGGACAGGGAGGACTGAAGCTTTCTTT.

The chain links TRBV21-1 to TRBJ2-3; the DNA was not compared with TRBD2, the D call given in the table. TRBV21-1 is labeled a pseudogene. The CDR3 runs 20 residues. The CDR3 region has the DNA TGTGCCAGCAGCAAAGGGGGAGGAGGCCAGCACGATTTCTGGGGTGATACGCAGTATTTT. It yields the protein CASSKGGGGQHDFWGDTQYF.

In this sample, this clonotype turned up a few times. The genes are TRBV4-3 and TRBJ2-7, with 10 nucleotides matching TRBD2. J gave up 2 bases and V 4 bases, and 5 bases lay outside the gene matches. Germline-derived CDR1 and CDR2 are LGHNA and YSLEER. The CDR3 loop spans 15 amino acids. The CDR3 DNA reads TGCGCCAGCAGCCGGACTAGCGGTAAAACCTACGAGCAGTACTTC. This encodes CASSRTSGKTYEQYF.

This sequence joins TRBV12-3 or TRBV12-4 and TRBJ2-1; D unclear. CDR3 length: 16 residues. With 2 bases removed from V and 1 base from J, the gap between germline ends came to 12 bases. The DNA of the CDR3 is TGTGCCAGCAGTTTATCGCGGAGATTATCCTACAATGAGCAGTTCTTC. Translation: CASSLSRRLSYNEQFF.